These 11 T cell receptor beta chains came from one sample sequenced in a study of blood T cell repertoires in COVID-19. Profiled with immunoSEQ multiplex PCR; TCRdb holds only in-frame clones, not every one. The sample lists roughly 140,000 clones, over 70% seen once, with less than 2% in the top ten. Sequenced sample: peripheral blood. The receptors originated from a woman between 55 and 75 years old with acute or convalescent COVID-19.

CDR3: CASSLGGGSYGETQYF. The CDR3 DNA reads as TGCGCCAGCAGCCTGGGGGGCGGGAGTTACGGAGAGACCCAGTACTTC. The genes are TRBV5-1 and TRBJ2-5, with D perhaps matching TRBD2 (7 bases). The CDR3 length is 16 residues. Germline lookup yields CDR1 SGHRS and CDR2 YFSETQ. V was shortened by 4 bases and J by 4 bases, with 20 bases between the two germline ends.

This clone turned up a few times. The V and J genes are TRBV18 and TRBJ1-2; D possibly corresponds to TRBD1 (5 bases). Trimming stripped 5 bases from V and 8 bases from J, with 15 bases between. This CDR3 contains 13 residues. Germline-derived CDR1 and CDR2 are KGHSH and LQKENI. CDR3 protein: CASSTTGARGYTF. CDR3 coding DNA: TGTGCCAGCTCAACTACAGGAGCCCGGGGCTACACCTTC.

The chain carries TRBV10-3 and TRBJ1-5; 7 bases map to TRBD1. The germline CDR1 and CDR2 sequences are ENHRY and SYGVKD. The V gene end was trimmed by 8 bases and the J gene end by 6 bases; junction bases not matched to a gene: 7. The CDR3 runs 13 residues. This CDR3 is CAIWDSGGQPQHF. Here the CDR3 DNA reads TGTGCCATCTGGGACAGCGGGGGTCAGCCCCAGCATTTT.

The rearrangement uses TRBV6-5 and TRBJ2-5, with D possibly matching TRBD1 (5 bases). Trimming left V 6 bases short and J 1 base short, with 12 bases between. CDR3 length: 14 amino acids. Germline V CDR1 and CDR2: MNHEY, SVGAGI. CDR3 sequence (DNA): TGTGCCAGCAGGGCCACAGGTATCCAAGAGACCCAGTACTTC. This translates into CASRATGIQETQYF.

V gene TRBV27 combines with J gene TRBJ2-7; 7 bases agree with TRBD2. The V segment lost 8 bases and the J segment 3 bases; nucleotides outside the gene matches: 13. The CDR3 consists of 15 residues. Looked up from germline, CDR1 is MNHEY and CDR2 is SMNVEV (reference sequence). CDR3 nucleotide sequence: TGTGCCAGCTTCTCGGGAGGTCCCTTCTTCTACGAGCAGTACTTC. This sequence encodes CASFSGGPFFYEQYF.

This chain joins TRBV4-1 and TRBJ2-7; 9 nucleotides agree with TRBD2. V dropped 0 bases and J dropped 4; count of bases not matched to a gene: 13. Germline-derived CDR1 and CDR2 are MGHRA and YSYEKL. This CDR3 has 18 amino acids. The CDR3 here is CASSQEPHRVSGSYEQYF. The CDR3 DNA reads as TGCGCCAGCAGCCAAGAACCCCATCGGGTTAGCGGGAGTTACGAGCAGTACTTC.

The rearrangement joins TRBV28 to TRBJ2-1; TRBD2 agrees at 8 bases. The length of the CDR3 is 16 residues. The germline CDR1 and CDR2 sequences are MDHEN and SYDVKM. With V trimmed by 4 bases and J by 3 bases, 8 bases remained unmatched. CDR3 residues: CASSYSGTHLYNEQFF. In DNA, the CDR3 is TGTGCCAGCAGTTATAGCGGGACCCACCTCTACAATGAGCAGTTCTTC.

The chain employs TRBV27 and TRBJ2-1; D gene uncertain. Trimming removed 6 bases from V and 5 bases from J, with 11 bases in between. CDR1 and CDR2 (germline): MNHEY, SMNVEV (reference sequence). The CDR3 is made up of 13 amino acids. CDR3 protein: CASSLVGNNEQFF. CDR3 nucleotide sequence: TGTGCCAGCAGCCTAGTGGGTAACAATGAGCAGTTCTTC.

This rearrangement joins TRBV7-6 to TRBJ2-2, with 12 bases fitting TRBD2. CDR1 is SGHVS, CDR2 FNYEAQ, per germline. The CDR3 has 16 amino acids. J lost 7 bases, V lost 5 bases, and 8 bases had no gene match. CDR3 residues: CASSLTSGSRNGELFF. The CDR3 nucleotides read TGTGCCAGCAGCCTGACTAGCGGGAGTAGAAACGGGGAGCTGTTTTTT.

The gene calls are TRBV10-3 and TRBJ2-3; 8 bases agree with TRBD2. Germline trimming cut 8 bases from V and 4 bases from J; bases unmatched to any gene: 11. CDR1 and CDR2 from the germline V gene are ENHRY and SYGVKD. This CDR3 spans 15 amino acids. CDR3 sequence: CAIGPFRAGADTQYF. CDR3 nucleotides: TGTGCCATCGGCCCCTTTCGAGCGGGAGCAGATACGCAGTATTTT.

V gene TRBV7-9 combines with J gene TRBJ2-1, with 14 positions matching TRBD2. The V and J ends lost 6 bases and 7 bases, in that order; junction bases with no gene match: 8. CDR1 is SEHNR and CDR2 is FQNEAQ in the germline V gene (reference sequence). The CDR3 sequence is 16 residues long. In DNA form, the CDR3 reads TGTGCCAGCAGTCGAGAGGGACTAGCGGGGGTGAATGAGCAGTTCTTC. It specifies CASSREGLAGVNEQFF.